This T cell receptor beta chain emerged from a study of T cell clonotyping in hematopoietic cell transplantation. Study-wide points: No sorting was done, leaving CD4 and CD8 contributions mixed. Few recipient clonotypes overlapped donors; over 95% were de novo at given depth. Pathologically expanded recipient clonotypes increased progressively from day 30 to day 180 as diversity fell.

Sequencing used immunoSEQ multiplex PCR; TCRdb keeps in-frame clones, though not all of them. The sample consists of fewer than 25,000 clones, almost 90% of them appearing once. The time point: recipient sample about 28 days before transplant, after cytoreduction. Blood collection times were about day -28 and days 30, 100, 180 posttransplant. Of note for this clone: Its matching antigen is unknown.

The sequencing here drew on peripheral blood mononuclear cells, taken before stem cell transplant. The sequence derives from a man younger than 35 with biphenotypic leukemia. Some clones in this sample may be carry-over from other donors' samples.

CDR3 region: CASRDDVPSYEQYF. The DNA for the CDR3 is TGCGCCAGCAGAGACGACGTCCCATCCTACGAGCAGTACTTC. The chain has TRBV5-1 and TRBJ2-7, with D uncertain. V shed 5 bases and J shed 1 base, with 13 bases lying between them. The germline CDR1 and CDR2 sequences are SGHRS and YFSETQ. The CDR3 loop spans 14 amino acids.